These 17 T cell receptor beta chains originate from one sample sequenced in a study of graft-versus-host responses after intestinal transplantation. Their antigens are not known. Data came from immunoSEQ multiplex PCR; TCRdb stores just in-frame clones and leaves some out. The profile shows around 100,000 clones, around nine tenths of them singletons. The sequencing used unstimulated CD4+ T cells sorted from spleen or lymph node cells, collected before transplant. Receptor source: a human donor who was the organ donor for an intestinal transplant.

The V call is TRBV28, the J call TRBJ2-1, with no clear D. The CDR3 covers 14 residues. V was cut by 7 bases and J by 7 bases, with 17 bases left in between. Looked up from germline, CDR1 is MDHEN and CDR2 is SYDVKM. Here the CDR3 reads CASTRSYVPNEQFF. As DNA, the CDR3 is TGTGCCAGCACCCGTTCTTATGTCCCTAATGAGCAGTTCTTC. Full variable domain (rest looked up from reference TRBV28 and TRBJ2-1): DVKVTQSSRYLVKRTGEKVFLECVQDMDHENMFWYRQDPGLGLRLIYFSYDVKMKEKGDIPEGYSVSREKKERFSLILESASTNQTSMYLCASTRSYVPNEQFFGPGTRLTVL.

The chain recombines TRBV6-6 with TRBJ2-4, with TRBD2 identical over 12 bases. The CDR3 extends over 16 amino acids. Germline-derived CDR1 and CDR2 are MNHNY and SVGAGI (reference sequence). J was trimmed by 1 base and V by 6 bases; bases with no gene match: 4. CDR3 DNA sequence: TGTGCCAGCAGCAGCGGACTAGCGGGGGCCAAAAACATTCAGTACTTC. Translation gives CASSSGLAGAKNIQYF.

Here the CDR3 DNA reads TGTGCCAGCACGGGACAGGACAACACTGAAGCTTTCTTT. This encodes CASTGQDNTEAFF. The gene calls are TRBV6-6 and TRBJ1-1, with 8 bases lining up with TRBD1. The germline V gene encodes CDR1 MNHNY and CDR2 SVGAGI (reference sequence). J was trimmed by 2 bases and V by 7 bases; bases with no gene match: 3. This CDR3 spans 13 amino acids.

The chain has TRBV19 and TRBJ1-5, with D uncertain. This CDR3 is 12 amino acids long. V was shortened by 5 bases and J by 2 bases, with 4 bases between the two germline ends. Germline CDR1 reads LNHDA; CDR2 reads SQIVND (reference sequence). The CDR3 bases are TGTGCCAGTAGTCGAGGCAATCAGCCCCAGCATTTT. Amino acids: CASSRGNQPQHF.

This chain connects TRBV18 to TRBJ2-5; 7 bases align to TRBD2. Trimming at V came to 3 bases and at J to 5 bases, leaving 6 bases not matched to a gene. There are 14 residues in the CDR3. The V gene's germline CDR1 is KGHSH and CDR2 LQKENI. Here the CDR3 reads CASSPGLVQETQYF. CDR3 nucleotide sequence: TGTGCCAGCTCACCTGGACTAGTACAGGAGACCCAGTACTTC.

The rearrangement links TRBV7-9 to TRBJ2-5; TRBD1 aligns across 9 bases. The J call is doubtful: the DNA matches TRBJ2-7 better. Germline CDR1 SEHNR, CDR2 FQNEAQ (reference sequence). The CDR3 has 14 residues. This chain's CDR3 is CASSGDRAAYEQYF. The DNA of the CDR3 is TGTGCCAGCAGCGGGGACAGGGCAGCCTACGAGCAGTACTTC.

The count of this clone is one. The rearrangement links TRBV14 to TRBJ2-1, with TRBD1 as a possible D gene (6 bases). There are 15 residues in the CDR3. V was pared by 3 bases and J by 9 bases, with 18 bases between. Germline loops: CDR1 SGHDN, CDR2 FVKESK. CDR3 sequence (DNA): TGTGCCAGCAGCCACCTTACAGGGTACGGGTTTGAGCAGTTCTTC. Its protein product is CASSHLTGYGFEQFF.

This chain links TRBV5-4 with TRBJ1-2, with no clear D. The CDR3 spans 13 residues. Trimming cost V 0 bases and J 4 bases, with 7 bases left between them. Per the germline V gene, CDR1 is SGHNT and CDR2 is YYREEE (reference sequence). The CDR3 DNA reads TGTGCCAGCAGCTTGGACAGCATCTATGGCTACACCTTC. This sequence encodes CASSLDSIYGYTF. Filled out from reference TRBV5-4 and TRBJ1-2, the complete variable domain reads ETGVTQSPTHLIKTRGQQVTLRCSSQSGHNTVSWYQQALGQGPQFIFQYYREEENGRGNFPPRFSGLQFPNYSSELNVNALELDDSALYLCASSLDSIYGYTFGSGTRLTVV.

This clone was recorded once. V and J are TRBV6-5 and TRBJ1-2; possible D gene TRBD1, 6 bases. The ends were cut back, 2 bases at V and 8 bases at J, with 12 bases in the middle. Germline lookup yields CDR1 MNHEY and CDR2 SVGAGI. The CDR3 loop spans 13 amino acids. In nucleotides, the CDR3 is TGTGCCAGCAGTTACCGTACAGGGAGCGGCTACACCTTC. Translation: CASSYRTGSGYTF.

The genes are TRBV9 and TRBJ2-5, with 11 bases lining up with TRBD2. Germline V gene lookup returns CDR1 SGDLS and CDR2 YYNGEE. With 4 bases clipped from V and 4 bases from J, the junction kept 3 bases outside the gene matches. This CDR3 is built from 14 residues. The CDR3 is CASSSGLAGETQYF. The CDR3 region has the DNA TGTGCCAGCAGCTCCGGACTAGCGGGAGAGACCCAGTACTTC.

The chain carries TRBV25-1 and TRBJ1-1; TRBD1 is a possible D gene (5 bases). Germline V CDR1 and CDR2: MGHDK, SYGVNS. V was pared by 2 bases and J by 5 bases, with 12 bases between. CDR3 length: 14 residues. CDR3 region: CASSEPGRRTEAFF. The CDR3 DNA reads as TGTGCCAGCAGTGAACCAGGGCGGAGAACTGAAGCTTTCTTT.

This clone was seen once. V is TRBV12-2 and J is TRBJ2-3; TRBD2 was called by the table and not checked on the DNA. TRBV12-2 is a listed pseudogene. This CDR3 contains 15 residues. CDR3 in DNA: TGTGCAAGTCGCCCCGGGGGTGCTTGGACAGATACGCAGTATTTT. This encodes CASRPGGAWTDTQYF.

J is TRBJ2-7 and V is TRBV19, with D tentatively TRBD1 or TRBD2 (5 bases each). This CDR3 spans 13 amino acids. Trimming removed 10 bases from V and 2 bases from J, with 15 bases in between. CDR1 and CDR2 from the germline V gene are LNHDA and SQIVND (reference sequence). CDR3 loop: CATGTRDTYEQYF. CDR3 DNA sequence: TGTGCCACCGGGACGAGAGACACCTACGAGCAGTACTTC. The whole variable domain, filled in from reference TRBV19 and TRBJ2-7, reads DGGITQSPKYLFRKEGQNVTLSCEQNLNHDAMYWYRQDPGQGLRLIYYSQIVNDFQKGDIAEGYSVSREKKESFPLTVTSAQKNPTAFYLCATGTRDTYEQYFGPGTRLTVT.

This chain links TRBV9 with TRBJ1-2, with TRBD1 as a possible D gene (6 bases). V was clipped by 4 bases and J by 4 bases, with 17 bases between them. This CDR3 region has 15 residues. The germline V gene encodes CDR1 SGDLS and CDR2 YYNGEE. DNA of the CDR3: TGTGCCAGCAGCCCCCATTATGAGGGGGGCTATGGCTACACCTTC. Translated: CASSPHYEGGYGYTF. The full variable domain, its missing parts supplied by reference TRBV9 and TRBJ1-2, is DSGVTQTPKHLITATGQRVTLRCSPRSGDLSVYWYQQSLDQGLQFLIQYYNGEERAKGNILERFSAQQFPDLHSELNLSSLELGDSALYFCASSPHYEGGYGYTFGSGTRLTVV.

V usage is TRBV19 and J usage is TRBJ2-1, with TRBD2 matching over 12 bases. V shed 7 bases, J shed 1 base, and the junction held 2 bases outside the gene matches. The CDR3 is made up of 15 amino acids. Germline V gene sequence: CDR1 LNHDA, CDR2 SQIVND (reference sequence). The CDR3 region is CASTGTSGSYNEQFF. CDR3 coding DNA: TGTGCCAGTACCGGGACTAGCGGGTCCTACAATGAGCAGTTCTTC.

The rearrangement joins TRBV7-9 to TRBJ2-1; TRBD1 matches at 9 bases. Germline V gene sequence: CDR1 SEHNR, CDR2 FQNEAQ (reference sequence). Germline trimming cut 3 bases from V and 6 bases from J; bases unmatched to any gene: 3. The CDR3 is 14 residues long. CDR3 amino acids: CASSFGTGPNEQFF. CDR3 in DNA: TGTGCCAGCAGCTTCGGGACAGGGCCCAATGAGCAGTTCTTC. The whole variable domain, remainder taken from reference TRBV7-9 and TRBJ2-1, is DTGVSQNPRHKITKRGQNVTFRCDPISEHNRLYWYRQTLGQGPEFLTYFQNEAQLEKSRLLSDRFSAERPKGSFSTLEIQRTEQGDSAMYLCASSFGTGPNEQFFGPGTRLTVL.

As DNA, the CDR3 is TGTGCCAGCAGCAGACAGGGCCCTAATGAAAAACTGTTTTTT. It encodes CASSRQGPNEKLFF. This sequence joins TRBV6-6 and TRBJ1-4; the match to TRBD1 covers 7 bases. The CDR3 spans 14 residues. Germline V gene sequence: CDR1 MNHNY, CDR2 SVGAGI (reference sequence). Trimming cost V 6 bases and J 3 bases; bases outside gene matches: 4.